Following are 5 T cell receptor beta chains from one sample sequenced in a study of blood T cell repertoires in COVID-19. Only in-frame clones appear in the TCRdb table, and some are missing; sequencing was by immunoSEQ multiplex PCR. The sample holds 60,000 to 90,000 clones, around 79% seen once. The sequencing sample was made of peripheral blood. These receptors all stem from a man in his sixties with acute or convalescent COVID-19.

V gene TRBV21-1 combines with J gene TRBJ2-7; TRBD1 is the table's D call, not checked against the DNA. TRBV21-1 is deemed a pseudogene. The CDR3 has 15 residues. The CDR3: CASSKSLDRTYEQYF. The CDR3 DNA reads TGTGCCAGCAGCAAATCGCTGGACAGGACCTACGAGCAGTACTTC.

The chain joins TRBV6-6 to TRBJ1-6; possibly TRBD1 for D (5 bases). The germline V and J ends were trimmed by 5 bases and 11 bases, with 16 bases remaining between them. The CDR3 consists of 14 residues. CDR1 is MNHNY and CDR2 is SVGAGI in the germline V gene (reference sequence). For the CDR3, the DNA is TGTGCCAGCAGTCCCCCTGGGGCAGTTACACCCCTCCACTTT. This translates into CASSPPGAVTPLHF.

The chain uses TRBV3-1 (or the pseudogene TRBV3-2) and TRBJ2-2; 9 nucleotides match TRBD1. Germline V gene lookup returns CDR1 LGHDT and CDR2 YNNKEL (reference sequence). Germline trimming cut 6 bases from V and 7 bases from J; bases unmatched to any gene: 6. CDR3 length equals 14 residues. CDR3 nucleotides: TGTGCCAGCAGTACCGGGACAGGGCACGGGGAGCTGTTTTTT. As protein: CASSTGTGHGELFF.

This chain uses TRBV5-8 with TRBJ1-1; possible D gene TRBD1, 5 bases. With 7 bases removed from V and 1 base from J, the gap between germline ends came to 20 bases. The CDR3 sequence is 16 residues long. CDR1 is SGHTS and CDR2 is YDEGEE in the germline V gene. CDR3 sequence reads: CASDSWGGAGNTEAFF. The CDR3 bases are TGTGCCAGCGACTCGTGGGGAGGGGCGGGGAACACTGAAGCTTTCTTT.

The V gene is TRBV10-3, the J gene TRBJ2-5, with D possibly TRBD2 on 6 matching bases. The CDR3 runs to 13 residues. V was cut by 6 bases and J by 4 bases, with 12 bases left in between. Germline CDR1 reads ENHRY; CDR2 reads SYGVKD. This CDR3 reads CAISERVGETQYF. The DNA of the CDR3 is TGTGCCATCAGCGAGCGGGTCGGAGAGACCCAGTACTTC.